This record concerns one T cell receptor (beta chain) sequence. Its target is not known. The sequence runs out 3 residues before the end of the CDR3; the remainder is reconstructed from the germline J gene. Germline CDR1 DFQATT, CDR2 SNEGSKA (reference sequence). The V and J ends lost 6 bases and 1 base, in that order; junction bases with no gene match: 14. The CDR3 is 18 residues long. The sample comes from a study of T cells in women clearing cervical HPV infection. Study as a whole: Case blood was drawn when the lesion was first found; control blood after infection became undetectable.

Findings and caveats of the study: CIN3+ cases had significantly higher TCR richness than controls; evenness did not differ. Controls had more TRBV6-7 (0.16%) than cases (roughly 0.11%). Unknown T-cell numbers per sample may underlie the richness differences.

Profiled with immunoSEQ multiplex PCR; TCRdb holds only in-frame clones, not every one. The sample has about 22,000 clones; the top ten hold approximately 5.4%. The TCR was taken from a woman between 18 and 75 years old with a cervical HPV16 infection that either progressed to CIN3+ or cleared (not recorded which). V and J are TRBV20-1 and TRBJ2-3; 12 bases match TRBD2. Material: blood buffy coat. The chain's CDR3 is CSAPSQLAGGPGTDTQYF. The part of the CDR3 DNA that was read is TGCAGTGCCCCCTCTCAGCTAGCGGGAGGGCCTGGCACAGATACG.